This is a list of T cell receptor beta chains from one sample in a study of T cell responses to AZD1222 COVID-19 vaccine. Measured with immunoSEQ multiplex PCR; TCRdb has only the in-frame clones, and not every one. Of some 130,000 clones listed, roughly nine tenths are singletons. The sample here was peripheral blood, taken on day 0 of AZD1222 vaccination. The receptor set was obtained from an adult in good health. Both conserved end residues are part of each CDR3. Fields, in order: V gene, D gene, clone size, J gene, CDR3 length, CDR3 protein, CDR3 DNA. D genes are given only for firm matches. Part of the rows lack a size; the others show once, few, many or a class for expanded clones.

V: TRBV11-2; D: NA; size: NA; J: TRBJ2-2; length: 15; CDR3: CASSFPKGSPGELFF; DNA: TGTGCCAGCAGCTTCCCTAAGGGGAGTCCCGGGGAGCTGTTTTTT
V: TRBV19; D: NA; size: NA; J: TRBJ1-1; length: 13; CDR3: CASSDGKNTEAFF; DNA: TGTGCCAGTAGTGATGGGAAGAACACTGAAGCTTTCTTT
V: TRBV7-2; D: NA; size: NA; J: TRBJ2-3; length: 15; CDR3: CASSPQVSGRTTQYF; DNA: TGTGCCAGCAGCCCCCAGGTGTCAGGCCGGACTACGCAGTATTTT
V: TRBV7-2; D: NA; size: NA; J: TRBJ2-2; length: 14; CDR3: CASSFSENTGELFF; DNA: TGTGCCAGCAGCTTTTCCGAGAACACCGGGGAGCTGTTTTTT
V: TRBV7-9; D: TRBD1; size: once; J: TRBJ1-2; length: 14; CDR3: CASSLTQTGSGYTF; DNA: TGTGCCAGCAGCCTCACCCAGACAGGGTCCGGCTACACCTTC
V: TRBV4-1; D: NA; size: NA; J: TRBJ1-5; length: 15; CDR3: CASSQDRLTTGPQHF; DNA: TGCGCCAGCAGCCAAGATCGGCTCACTACTGGGCCCCAGCATTTT
V: TRBV6-1; D: NA; size: NA; J: TRBJ1-1; length: 14; CDR3: CASSEEVGGGKAFF; DNA: TGTGCCAGCAGTGAAGAGGTAGGTGGCGGAAAAGCTTTCTTT
V: TRBV10-3; D: NA; size: NA; J: TRBJ1-2; length: 15; CDR3: CAISDPSTAIYGYTF; DNA: TGTGCCATCAGTGACCCCTCGACAGCTATCTATGGCTACACCTTC
V: TRBV10-2; D: NA; size: NA; J: TRBJ1-2; length: 14; CDR3: CASNPNKGSDGYTF; DNA: TGCGCCAGCAACCCAAATAAGGGTTCGGATGGCTACACCTTC
V: TRBV18; D: TRBD1; size: NA; J: TRBJ1-1; length: 16; CDR3: CASSHFEGQGNTEAFF; DNA: TGTGCCAGCTCGCACTTCGAGGGACAGGGAAACACTGAAGCTTTCTTT
V: TRBV30; D: TRBD1; size: NA; J: TRBJ1-6; length: 15; CDR3: CAWSVGDRGRSPLHF; DNA: TGTGCCTGGAGTGTTGGGGACAGGGGGCGTTCACCCCTCCACTTT
V: TRBV12-1; D: NA; size: NA; J: TRBJ1-5; length: 14; CDR3: CASSFRGSNQPQHF; DNA: TGTGCCAGCAGCTTTCGGGGTAGCAATCAGCCCCAGCATTTT
V: TRBV3-1/TRBV3-2; D: NA; size: NA; J: TRBJ1-2; length: 13; CDR3: CASSQGGFGGYTF; DNA: TGTGCCAGCAGCCAGGGCGGGTTTGGGGGCTACACCTTC
V: TRBV21-1; D: NA; size: NA; J: TRBJ2-1; length: 18; CDR3: CASIPPGLAGPSYNEQFF; DNA: TGTGCCAGCATACCCCCGGGACTAGCGGGGCCCTCCTACAATGAGCAGTTCTTC
V: TRBV27; D: TRBD2; size: NA; J: TRBJ2-2; length: 16; CDR3: CASSPETSGVTGELFF; DNA: TGTGCCAGCAGCCCCGAGACTAGCGGAGTCACCGGGGAGCTGTTTTTT
V: TRBV2; D: NA; size: once; J: TRBJ1-3; length: 15; CDR3: CASSEQGWGGNTIYF; DNA: TGTGCCAGCAGTGAACAGGGATGGGGAGGAAACACCATATATTTT
V: TRBV21-1; D: NA; size: NA; J: TRBJ1-3; length: 16; CDR3: CASTLSSGIFGNTIYF; DNA: TGTGCCAGCACGCTATCAAGCGGGATTTTTGGAAACACCATATATTTT
V: TRBV2; D: NA; size: NA; J: TRBJ2-7; length: 14; CDR3: CASSQQTRMSEQYF; DNA: TGTGCCAGCAGTCAACAGACTAGAATGAGCGAGCAGTACTTC
V: TRBV30; D: TRBD1; size: NA; J: TRBJ2-3; length: 15; CDR3: CAWSPGTGGTDTQYF; DNA: TGTGCCTGGAGTCCGGGGACAGGGGGCACAGATACGCAGTATTTT
V: TRBV9; D: NA; size: NA; J: TRBJ2-2; length: 14; CDR3: CASRETVNTGELFF; DNA: TGTGCCAGCAGGGAAACGGTGAACACCGGGGAGCTGTTTTTT
V: TRBV7-3; D: NA; size: once; J: TRBJ2-3; length: 14; CDR3: CASSSAGGADTQYF; DNA: TGTGCCAGCAGCTCAGCAGGAGGGGCGGATACGCAGTATTTT
V: TRBV6-4; D: NA; size: NA; J: TRBJ2-2; length: 16; CDR3: CASSDGPRANAGELFF; DNA: TGTGCCAGCAGTGACGGCCCTCGGGCAAACGCCGGGGAGCTGTTTTTT
V: TRBV7-2; D: NA; size: few; J: TRBJ2-1; length: 15; CDR3: CASSLAQGFSNEQFF; DNA: TGTGCCAGCAGCTTAGCACAGGGTTTTTCCAATGAGCAGTTCTTC
V: TRBV5-4; D: NA; size: NA; J: TRBJ1-1; length: 14; CDR3: CASSSYGTLTEAFF; DNA: TGTGCCAGCAGCTCATACGGGACACTAACTGAAGCTTTCTTT
V: TRBV5-6; D: NA; size: NA; J: TRBJ1-2; length: 13; CDR3: CASSSSPFYGYTF; DNA: TGTGCCAGCAGCTCCTCCCCGTTCTATGGCTACACCTTC
V: TRBV5-5; D: TRBD1; size: NA; J: TRBJ2-2; length: 15; CDR3: CASTPWTGNPGELFF; DNA: TGTGCCAGCACCCCATGGACAGGGAATCCCGGGGAGCTGTTTTTT
V: TRBV2; D: NA; size: NA; J: TRBJ1-2; length: 13; CDR3: CASIRVGGDGYTF; DNA: TGTGCCAGCATCCGAGTGGGGGGGGATGGCTACACCTTC
V: TRBV5-6; D: NA; size: once; J: TRBJ1-2; length: 14; CDR3: CASSLGGLEGGYTF; DNA: TGTGCCAGCAGCTTGGGAGGGCTGGAGGGAGGCTACACCTTC
V: TRBV10-1; D: TRBD1; size: NA; J: TRBJ1-1; length: 13; CDR3: CASSQGGLTEAFF; DNA: TGCGCCAGCAGCCAAGGGGGCTTGACTGAAGCTTTCTTT
V: TRBV5-8; D: NA; size: NA; J: TRBJ1-2; length: 13; CDR3: CASSLNREQGYTF; DNA: TGTGCCAGCAGCCTTAACAGGGAGCAGGGCTACACCTTC
V: TRBV6-5; D: NA; size: once; J: TRBJ1-2; length: 13; CDR3: CASSYSSRPGYTF; DNA: TGTGCCAGCAGTTACTCAAGCAGGCCCGGCTACACCTTC
V: TRBV2; D: NA; size: NA; J: TRBJ2-1; length: 14; CDR3: CASRAGSPYNEQFF; DNA: TGTGCCAGCCGAGCGGGTTCCCCCTACAATGAGCAGTTCTTC
V: TRBV30; D: NA; size: NA; J: TRBJ1-3; length: 16; CDR3: CAWIPFGGGIGNTIYF; DNA: TGTGCCTGGATTCCTTTTGGGGGGGGAATTGGAAACACCATATATTTT
V: TRBV5-1; D: NA; size: NA; J: TRBJ2-2; length: 13; CDR3: CASSLGGAGELFF; DNA: TGCGCCAGCAGCTTGGGAGGGGCCGGGGAGCTGTTTTTT
V: TRBV10-3; D: NA; size: NA; J: TRBJ1-5; length: 14; CDR3: CAISDADSNQPQHF; DNA: TGTGCCATCAGTGACGCGGATAGCAATCAGCCCCAGCATTTT
V: TRBV5-1; D: TRBD1; size: NA; J: TRBJ1-6; length: 14; CDR3: CASSLGQGGSPLHF; DNA: TGCGCCAGCAGCTTAGGACAGGGAGGTTCACCCCTCCACTTT
V: TRBV7-3; D: NA; size: NA; J: TRBJ2-1; length: 13; CDR3: CASSLGGSNEQFF; DNA: TGTGCCAGCAGCTTAGGGGGATCCAATGAGCAGTTCTTC
V: TRBV30; D: NA; size: NA; J: TRBJ2-2; length: 14; CDR3: CAWRDSRGTGELFF; DNA: TGTGCCTGGAGAGATAGCAGGGGCACCGGGGAGCTGTTTTTT
V: TRBV25-1; D: TRBD1; size: once; J: TRBJ2-7; length: 13; CDR3: CASSGTGMYEQYF; DNA: TGTGCCAGCAGTGGGACAGGGATGTACGAGCAGTACTTC
V: TRBV6-5; D: NA; size: NA; J: TRBJ1-5; length: 15; CDR3: CASTGSYFSNQPQHF; DNA: TGTGCCAGCACCGGAAGTTATTTTAGCAATCAGCCCCAGCATTTT
V: TRBV3-1/TRBV3-2; D: NA; size: NA; J: TRBJ1-1; length: 14; CDR3: CASSQEERDTEAFF; DNA: TGTGCCAGCAGCCAAGAGGAGAGGGACACTGAAGCTTTCTTT
V: TRBV9; D: TRBD1; size: NA; J: TRBJ1-2; length: 14; CDR3: CASSVVDRDYGYTF; DNA: TGTGCCAGCAGCGTAGTAGACAGGGACTATGGCTACACCTTC
V: TRBV30; D: NA; size: once; J: TRBJ2-7; length: 13; CDR3: CAWSVKGGYEQYF; DNA: TGTGCCTGGAGTGTAAAAGGGGGGTACGAGCAGTACTTC
V: TRBV21-1; D: NA; size: NA; J: TRBJ1-6; length: 13; CDR3: CASRDRFSSPLHF; DNA: TGTGCCAGTAGGGACAGGTTTTCTTCACCCCTCCACTTT
V: TRBV2; D: NA; size: NA; J: TRBJ1-1; length: 11; CDR3: CASTPGNEAFF; DNA: TGTGCCAGCACCCCCGGGAATGAAGCTTTCTTT
V: TRBV19; D: NA; size: NA; J: TRBJ2-2; length: 15; CDR3: CASSWGGLRTGELFF; DNA: TGTGCCAGTAGCTGGGGGGGGCTCCGCACCGGGGAGCTGTTTTTT
V: TRBV30; D: TRBD1; size: NA; J: TRBJ2-2; length: 15; CDR3: CAWSVRRGFTGELFF; DNA: TGTGCCTGGAGTGTACGCAGGGGGTTCACCGGGGAGCTGTTTTTT
V: TRBV12-3/TRBV12-4; D: NA; size: once; J: TRBJ2-7; length: 12; CDR3: CASSHQLGPQYF; DNA: TGTGCCAGCAGTCACCAACTAGGGCCGCAGTACTTC
V: TRBV7-2; D: NA; size: NA; J: TRBJ2-7; length: 14; CDR3: CASSLTFRDYEQYF; DNA: TGTGCCAGCAGCTTGACTTTCCGGGACTACGAGCAGTACTTC
V: TRBV6-5; D: TRBD1; size: NA; J: TRBJ1-2; length: 13; CDR3: CASRGTGGHGYTF; DNA: TGTGCCAGCAGAGGTACAGGGGGCCATGGCTACACCTTC
V: TRBV7-3; D: NA; size: NA; J: TRBJ1-6; length: 13; CDR3: CASSRGGSSPLHF; DNA: TGTGCCAGCAGCCGCGGGGGGAGTTCACCCCTCCACTTT
V: TRBV6-5; D: NA; size: NA; J: TRBJ1-6; length: 13; CDR3: CAARGDRPYPLHF; DNA: TGTGCCGCAAGAGGGGACCGACCTTATCCCCTCCACTTT
V: TRBV27; D: TRBD1; size: NA; J: TRBJ2-7; length: 19; CDR3: CASSPYRDRPRSNSYEQYF; DNA: TGTGCCAGCAGTCCATACCGGGACAGGCCTCGATCGAACTCCTACGAGCAGTACTTC
V: TRBV24-1; D: TRBD2; size: NA; J: TRBJ2-1; length: 15; CDR3: CATSGASGTYNEQFF; DNA: TGTGCCACCAGTGGGGCTAGCGGTACCTACAATGAGCAGTTCTTC
V: TRBV7-9; D: NA; size: NA; J: TRBJ2-5; length: 13; CDR3: CASSFPYQETQYF; DNA: TGTGCCAGCAGCTTCCCCTACCAAGAGACCCAGTACTTC
V: TRBV18; D: NA; size: NA; J: TRBJ2-2; length: 18; CDR3: CASSPRRGETANTGELFF; DNA: TGTGCCAGCTCACCCAGGCGGGGCGAAACAGCGAACACCGGGGAGCTGTTTTTT
V: TRBV6-6; D: TRBD2; size: NA; J: TRBJ2-1; length: 17; CDR3: CASSPPPLAGNHNEQFF; DNA: TGTGCCAGCAGTCCCCCCCCGCTAGCGGGGAACCACAATGAGCAGTTCTTC